The entry below describes one TCR beta chain. Its antigen is as yet unknown. Germline-derived CDR1 and CDR2 are DFQATT and SNEGSKA (reference sequence). J gave up 4 bases and V 0 bases, and 5 bases lay outside the gene matches. This CDR3 is 14 amino acids long. Genomic DNA, the template, was used for profiling of the TCR beta VDJ and CDR3. MiXCR was run by TCRdb on the reads, yielding one entry per CDR3 protein. The table lists approximately 130,000 distinct CDR3 sequences, 30% to 45% of them singletons, with over 2% in the top ten. CD8+CD57+ cell expansion, shown by flow cytometry, had occurred in the patients selected for sequencing. These data originate in a study of CD8+CD57+ T cells in acquired aplastic anemia. The wider study: Sorted CD4+ and CD8+ cells yielded DNA averaging about 3.1 ug. Notes on the study in general: About 29 shared CD8+ CDR3s appeared highly expressed within patients' immunodominant clones.

The sequenced sample was sorted CD4+, CD8+, or CD8+CD57+ T cells (not recorded which) from PBMCs. The sequence was collected from a human donor with aplastic anemia. The V and J genes are TRBV20-1 and TRBJ1-2; 7 bases match TRBD1. CDR3 region: CSARDRSGGYGYTF. The CDR3 DNA follows: TGCAGTGCTAGAGATCGATCAGGGGGCTATGGCTACACCTTC.